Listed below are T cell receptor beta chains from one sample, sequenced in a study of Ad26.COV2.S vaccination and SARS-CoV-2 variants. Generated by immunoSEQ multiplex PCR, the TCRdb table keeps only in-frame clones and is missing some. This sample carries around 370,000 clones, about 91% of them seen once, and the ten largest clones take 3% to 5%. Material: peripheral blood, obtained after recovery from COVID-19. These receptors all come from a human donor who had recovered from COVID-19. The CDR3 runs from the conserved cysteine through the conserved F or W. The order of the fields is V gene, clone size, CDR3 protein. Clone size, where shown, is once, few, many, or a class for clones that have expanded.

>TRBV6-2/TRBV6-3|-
CASSSTNRDRGYEQYF
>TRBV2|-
CASPRRGSNEQFF
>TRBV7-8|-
CASSLRAGSYEQYF
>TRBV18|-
CASSLTGREGANEAFF
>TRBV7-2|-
CASSLLDRAEAFF
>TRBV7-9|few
CASSFLRDRNFPNYGYTF
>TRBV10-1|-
CAPYIKGGQGNTGELFF
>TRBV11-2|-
CASRIGDNYGYTF
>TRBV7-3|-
CASSSTASSTEAFF
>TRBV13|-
CASSLIQEINSPLHF
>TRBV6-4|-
CASSVHREVNEKLFF
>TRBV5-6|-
CASSPPGAGSGYTF
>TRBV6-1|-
CASSDRKGLAVRSYEQYF
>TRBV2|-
CASSLDRGVADTQYF
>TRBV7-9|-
CASSSRRKWGAGELFF
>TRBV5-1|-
CASSLMPGLNTEAFF
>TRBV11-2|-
CASSFDSYEQYF
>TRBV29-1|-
CSVEYVAGAGELFF